Following are 27 T cell receptor beta chains from one sample sequenced in a study of lymphopenia after photon versus proton radiotherapy. The table came from immunoSEQ multiplex PCR; TCRdb's copy has only in-frame clones and leaves some out. The sample consists of some 170,000 clones, more than 85% of them appearing once. The sequencing used peripheral blood, collected from a patient treated with photon-based radiotherapy. These receptors were obtained from a man between 50 and 59 years old with gastric cancer.

The chain uses TRBV5-5 and TRBJ1-4, with 9 bases lining up with TRBD1. The germline CDR1 and CDR2 sequences are SGHKS and YYEKEE (reference sequence). The CDR3 spans 16 residues. With V trimmed by 0 bases and J by 10 bases, 10 bases remained unmatched. The CDR3 protein is CASSLEDRGSLGKLFF. The CDR3 DNA follows: TGTGCCAGCAGCTTGGAGGACAGGGGTTCCCTGGGAAAACTGTTTTTT.

This sequence joins TRBV4-3 and TRBJ1-4; D might be TRBD1 (6 bases). Trimming cost V 4 bases and J 7 bases, with 10 bases left between them. This CDR3 comprises 13 residues. Germline CDR1 is LGHNA and CDR2 is YSLEER. CDR3 region: CASSRTVAEKLFF. CDR3 DNA: TGCGCCAGCAGCCGGACAGTCGCTGAAAAACTGTTTTTT.

The chain is built from TRBV9 and TRBJ2-2; unclear D gene. Germline values: CDR1 SGDLS, CDR2 YYNGEE. CDR3 length: 17 residues. V was cut by 0 bases and J by 7 bases, with 19 bases left in between. The DNA for the CDR3 is TGTGCCAGCAGCGTAGCTTCATCGGGCGCGGACCTCGGGGAGCTGTTTTTT. Translated, it gives CASSVASSGADLGELFF.

The V and J genes are TRBV29-1 and TRBJ2-1; 10 positions match TRBD2. The V gene end was trimmed by 1 base and the J gene end by 4 bases; junction bases not matched to a gene: 7. There are 16 residues in the CDR3. CDR1 and CDR2 from the germline V gene are SQVTM and ANQGSEA. The CDR3: CSVEGLTSGLYNEQFF. In nucleotides, the CDR3 is TGCAGCGTTGAAGGCCTGACTAGCGGGCTTTACAATGAGCAGTTCTTC.

V usage is TRBV2 and J usage is TRBJ2-1, with D possibly being TRBD2 (5 bases). Trimming stripped 5 bases from V and 9 bases from J, with 8 bases between. Germline loops: CDR1 SNHLY, CDR2 FYNNEI. This CDR3 spans 11 amino acids. CDR3 region: CASSRAGEQFF. In DNA, the CDR3 is TGTGCCAGCAGTAGGGCGGGTGAGCAGTTCTTC.

The rearrangement links TRBV4-2 to TRBJ1-4; no clear D. Trimming took off 1 base at V and 8 bases at J, with 5 bases between the two ends. Germline V CDR1 and CDR2: LGHNA, YNFKEQ. This CDR3 has 12 amino acids. The CDR3 spells CASSQVREKLFF. The DNA for the CDR3 is TGTGCCAGCAGCCAAGTGAGAGAAAAACTGTTTTTT.

The V call is TRBV5-1, the J call TRBJ2-3; maybe TRBD1 (5 bases). Germline V gives CDR1 SGHRS, CDR2 YFSETQ. The CDR3 spans 14 residues. The V and J ends lost 1 base and 3 bases respectively, with 9 bases between them. The CDR3: CASSLLTDTDTQYF. The CDR3 bases are TGCGCCAGCAGCTTGCTGACAGATACAGATACGCAGTATTTT.

In the case of this clone: A clone one base away is much larger, so this may be a read error. The CDR3 coding sequence is TGTGCCAGCAGCCCGGGACTAGCGGGATACAATGAGCAGTTCTTC. It codes for CASSPGLAGYNEQFF. The V and J genes are TRBV6-5 and TRBJ2-1, with 13 bases lining up with TRBD2. This CDR3 region has 15 residues. Germline V gene sequence: CDR1 MNHEY, CDR2 SVGAGI. The J segment lost 4 bases and the V segment lost 6 bases, leaving 3 bases of the junction unmatched.

The chain has TRBV4-1 and TRBJ2-7; 8 positions agree with TRBD1. The V gene end was trimmed by 3 bases and the J gene end by 4 bases; junction bases not matched to a gene: 5. Germline lookup yields CDR1 MGHRA and CDR2 YSYEKL. This CDR3 is 14 amino acids long. CDR3 in amino acids: CASSQGDRSYEQYF. The CDR3 nucleotides read TGCGCCAGCAGCCAGGGGGACAGGTCATACGAGCAGTACTTC.

The count of this clone is one. The genes are TRBV6-6 and TRBJ1-5; D ambiguous. The V gene lost 4 bases and the J gene lost 11 bases, with 9 bases spanning the gap. The CDR3 totals 11 residues. Germline loops: CDR1 MNHNY, CDR2 SVGAGI (reference sequence). CDR3: CASSFDIAQHF. The CDR3 DNA reads as TGTGCCAGCAGTTTCGACATTGCCCAGCATTTT.

The chain combines TRBV2 with TRBJ2-1; 10 nucleotides line up with TRBD2. The V gene's germline CDR1 is SNHLY and CDR2 FYNNEI. Losses at the gene ends were 5 bases for V and 10 bases for J; bases not matched to a gene: 11. This CDR3 has 15 residues. The CDR3 protein is CASSSSLAGVVEQFF. The CDR3 bases are TGTGCCAGCAGTTCGTCTCTAGCGGGAGTAGTGGAGCAGTTCTTC.

The chain employs TRBV4-2 and TRBJ2-7; possible D gene TRBD2, 7 bases. The CDR3 has 15 amino acids. Germline values: CDR1 LGHNA, CDR2 YNFKEQ. V was pared by 4 bases and J by 3 bases, with 16 bases between. CDR3 sequence: CASSPATGGVYEQYF. CDR3 DNA: TGTGCCAGCAGCCCTGCAACGGGGGGCGTCTACGAGCAGTACTTC.

The rearrangement joins TRBV5-1 to TRBJ2-7; D unclear. V lost 0 bases and J lost 6, with 13 bases in between. The CDR3 has 14 amino acids. CDR1 is SGHRS and CDR2 is YFSETQ in the germline V gene. This CDR3 is CASSLASNRGEQYF. The CDR3 DNA is TGCGCCAGCAGCTTGGCTAGTAACCGAGGCGAGCAGTACTTC.

This chain links TRBV28 with TRBJ2-1; tentative D call: TRBD2 (6 bases). Trimming left V 1 base short and J 7 bases short, with 11 bases between. Germline values: CDR1 MDHEN, CDR2 SYDVKM. This CDR3 is built from 14 residues. Written as DNA, the CDR3 is TGTGCCAGCAGTTTATACGGGAGAGATAATGAGCAGTTCTTC. This encodes CASSLYGRDNEQFF.

V is TRBV7-9 and J is TRBJ1-5, with 9 bases matching TRBD1. CDR3 size: 15 residues. With 5 bases clipped from V and 5 bases from J, the junction kept 7 bases outside the gene matches. The germline V gene encodes CDR1 SEHNR and CDR2 FQNEAQ (reference sequence). CDR3 amino acids: CASSPQGAWDQPQHF. The CDR3 bases are TGTGCCAGCAGCCCACAGGGGGCGTGGGATCAGCCCCAGCATTTT. The variable domain in full, completed from reference TRBV7-9 and TRBJ1-5, reads DTGVSQNPRHKITKRGQNVTFRCDPISEHNRLYWYRQTLGQGPEFLTYFQNEAQLEKSRLLSDRFSAERPKGSFSTLEIQRTEQGDSAMYLCASSPQGAWDQPQHFGDGTRLSIL.

V and J are TRBV9 and TRBJ2-7; 11 nucleotides align to TRBD2. The CDR3 is 14 residues long. Germline CDR1 and CDR2: SGDLS and YYNGEE. J lost 2 bases, V lost 3 bases, and 1 base had no gene match. The CDR3 region has the DNA TGTGCCAGCAGCGGGGGACTAGCGGCCTACGAGCAGTACTTC. It codes for CASSGGLAAYEQYF.

V and J are TRBV4-1 and TRBJ1-2; tentatively, D is TRBD1 (5 bases). CDR3 length: 15 amino acids. Trimming took 0 bases from V and 7 from J, leaving 15 bases between them. Germline V gene sequence: CDR1 MGHRA, CDR2 YSYEKL. The CDR3 sequence is CASSQDLGAIGGYTF. CDR3 bases: TGCGCCAGCAGCCAAGATCTAGGGGCCATTGGTGGCTACACCTTC.

This clone was counted once. This chain uses TRBV5-6 with TRBJ2-5, with 7 nucleotides matching TRBD1. V trimming: 0 bases; J trimming: 5 bases; junction bases outside the gene matches: 7. Germline V gene lookup returns CDR1 SGHDT and CDR2 YYEEEE. The CDR3 covers 15 residues. The CDR3 region has the DNA TGTGCCAGCAGCTTGGCCCGACAGGGAAAGGAGACCCAGTACTTC. Translation: CASSLARQGKETQYF. Full variable domain (missing parts from reference TRBV5-6 and TRBJ2-5): DAGVTQSPTHLIKTRGQQVTLRCSPKSGHDTVSWYQQALGQGPQFIFQYYEEEERQRGNFPDRFSGHQFPNYSSELNVNALLLGDSALYLCASSLARQGKETQYFGPGTRLLVL.

The genes are TRBV9 and TRBJ1-1; perhaps TRBD1 as D (6 bases). Per germline, CDR1 SGDLS and CDR2 YYNGEE. The CDR3 is 14 amino acids. V was pared by 0 bases and J by 4 bases, with 10 bases between. CDR3 residues: CASSVAQGTTEAFF. In nucleotides, the CDR3 is TGTGCCAGCAGCGTAGCTCAGGGGACCACTGAAGCTTTCTTT.

A few counts support this clone. The V call is TRBV29-1, the J call TRBJ2-1; D not certain. Germline loops: CDR1 SQVTM, CDR2 ANQGSEA. V lost 4 bases to trimming and J lost 6 bases, with 7 bases between them. This CDR3 has 11 residues. Here the CDR3 reads CSVVQVNEQFF. The DNA for the CDR3 is TGCAGCGTTGTTCAGGTCAATGAGCAGTTCTTC.

The chain carries TRBV28 and TRBJ1-5; 8 nucleotides align to TRBD1. CDR3 length: 14 amino acids. Germline CDR1 and CDR2: MDHEN and SYDVKM. V lost 4 bases, J lost 6 bases, and 5 bases stayed unmatched. Here the CDR3 reads CASSSAGGGQPQHF. The CDR3 DNA reads TGTGCCAGCAGTTCGGCAGGGGGCGGTCAGCCCCAGCATTTT.

V is TRBV19 and J is TRBJ1-2, with D possibly being TRBD1 (5 bases). V lost 3 bases, J lost 0 bases, and 11 bases lay in between. The CDR3 spans 15 residues. The germline CDR1 and CDR2 sequences are LNHDA and SQIVND (reference sequence). The CDR3 DNA follows: TGTGCCAGTAGTATTTCGCAGGGAGCTAACTATGGCTACACCTTC. The encoded protein is CASSISQGANYGYTF.

CDR3 sequence reads: CASSPQGSRNYGYTF. The DNA of the CDR3 is TGTGCCAGCAGTCCCCAGGGTTCACGCAACTATGGCTACACCTTC. The rearrangement uses TRBV28 and TRBJ1-2, with D possibly matching TRBD1 (5 bases). Germline lookup yields CDR1 MDHEN and CDR2 SYDVKM. V lost 5 bases and J 2 bases, leaving 15 bases between the germline ends. The CDR3 runs 15 residues.

The genes are TRBV7-9 and TRBJ2-1; D unresolved. V was shortened by 1 base and J by 11 bases, with 6 bases between the two germline ends. The CDR3 runs to 11 residues. CDR1 and CDR2 from the germline V gene are SEHNR and FQNEAQ (reference sequence). DNA of the CDR3: TGTGCCAGCAGCTTAGGGGAAAAGCAGTTCTTC. Translation: CASSLGEKQFF.

V gene TRBV7-2 combines with J gene TRBJ2-7; 7 positions agree with TRBD2. Germline CDR1 is SGHTA and CDR2 is FQGNSA. The CDR3 loop spans 14 amino acids. The junction had 5 bases not matched to a gene; V was cut back by 5 bases and J by 1 base. CDR3: CASSPGLVSYEQYF. The CDR3, as DNA: TGTGCCAGCAGCCCCGGACTAGTTTCCTACGAGCAGTACTTC.

The chain links TRBV7-6 to TRBJ2-7; D could derive from TRBD1 or TRBD2 (5 bases each). The CDR3 is 15 residues long. V was shortened by 1 base and J by 6 bases, with 16 bases between the two germline ends. CDR1 and CDR2 (germline): SGHVS, FNYEAQ. As DNA, the CDR3 is TGTGCCAGCAGCTTAGTGGGGGAAGGGGTATCCGAGCAGTACTTC. Its protein product is CASSLVGEGVSEQYF.

This sequence joins TRBV30 and TRBJ2-1; D might be TRBD1 (5 bases). CDR3 length: 13 residues. Germline V CDR1 and CDR2: GTSNPN, SVGIG (reference sequence). The ends were cut back, 2 bases at V and 8 bases at J, with 13 bases in the middle. The CDR3 region has the DNA TGTGCCTGGAGTCCGGGCAGGGTCGATGAGCAGTTCTTC. This sequence encodes CAWSPGRVDEQFF.